This TCR beta chain was identified in a study of control samples from healthy donors and cancer patients (TCRdb year 2020). This clone has a handful of counts. The antigen this receptor binds is unknown. It has no much larger one-base neighbor in the sample; base qualities were not kept. The library was generated by the immunoSEQ multiplex PCR assay. Held by TCRdb, this immuneACCESS table contains in-frame sequences only and omits some clones. Under half of the omission traces to an unresolved V gene where checked; the cause of the rest is unknown. The sample contains some 150,000 clones, around 90% of them found a single time. The top ten clones comprise more than 6.5% of the sample. Sequencing used blood. The receptor was derived from a man between 18 and 29 years old in good health.

The DNA sequence is TGTGCCAGCAGCTTAGCAGCTGGCCATAGCTCCTACGAGCAGTACTTC. Its protein reads: CASSLAAGHSSYEQYF. The chain is assembled from TRBV7-9 and TRBJ2-7; the D gene identity is not certain. CDR1 and CDR2 (SEHNR, FQNEAQ) derive from the germline V gene (reference sequence). The CDR3 contains 16 residues, cysteine and phenylalanine counted. The CDR3 DNA has 48 bases and is translated from base 1. Trimming takes 0 bases from V and 0 bases from J, and the germline ends sit 12 bases apart. The reference TRBV7-9 and TRBJ2-7 proteins fill in what lies around the CDR3, so the full variable domain reads DTGVSQNPRHKITKRGQNVTFRCDPISEHNRLYWYRQTLGQGPEFLTYFQNEAQLEKSRLLSDRFSAERPKGSFSTLEIQRTEQGDSAMYLCASSLAAGHSSYEQYFGPGTRLTVT.